The 30 T cell receptor beta chains listed next were all sequenced from one sample in a study of blood T cell repertoires in COVID-19. The method was immunoSEQ multiplex PCR; TCRdb's version includes in-frame clones alone and lacks a portion of them. The sample gives 200,000 to 300,000 clones, roughly 86% of which show up once; approximately 9.8% is in the top ten. The specimen sequenced was peripheral blood. These receptor sequences come from a man aged 35-49 years who had recovered from COVID-19.

This clone has only one observation. The chain joins TRBV27 to TRBJ2-1, with no clear D. V was shortened by 3 bases and J by 4 bases, with 7 bases between the two germline ends. This CDR3 contains 13 residues. The V gene's germline CDR1 is MNHEY and CDR2 SMNVEV (reference sequence). CDR3 in DNA: TGTGCCAGCAGTTTTAGTAATTACAATGAGCAGTTCTTC. Encoded protein: CASSFSNYNEQFF.

V and J are TRBV9 and TRBJ1-1; 10 positions agree with TRBD1. The CDR3 is 14 amino acids. After removal of 2 bases from V and 5 bases from J, the junction contained 3 bases not matched to a gene. Germline loops: CDR1 SGDLS, CDR2 YYNGEE. CDR3 protein: CASSVRTGGTEAFF. The CDR3, as DNA: TGTGCCAGCAGCGTCCGGACAGGGGGAACTGAAGCTTTCTTT.

V gene TRBV7-2 combines with J gene TRBJ2-3; 7 nucleotides agree with TRBD1. There are 15 residues in the CDR3. Germline CDR1 SGHTA, CDR2 FQGNSA. V lost 4 bases and J lost 2; bases outside the gene matches: 6. The CDR3 here is CASSYGQVVTDTQYF. The CDR3 nucleotides read TGTGCCAGCAGCTACGGACAGGTCGTCACAGATACGCAGTATTTT.

The CDR3 bases are TGCGCCAGCAGCTTGGTGGGCTTCAATGAAAAACTGTTTTTT. Encoded protein: CASSLVGFNEKLFF. The genes are TRBV5-1 and TRBJ1-4; D is ambiguous. The V end was cut by 0 bases, the J end by 5 bases, with 8 bases between. CDR1 is SGHRS, CDR2 YFSETQ, per germline. This CDR3 region has 14 residues. The full variable domain, in which reference TRBV5-1 and TRBJ1-4 provide the parts outside the CDR3, is KAGVTQTPRYLIKTRGQQVTLSCSPISGHRSVSWYQQTPGQGLQFLFEYFSETQRNKGNFPGRFSGRQFSNSRSEMNVSTLELGDSALYLCASSLVGFNEKLFFGSGTQLSVL.

J is TRBJ1-6 and V is TRBV5-4; TRBD1 is a possible D gene (6 bases). The CDR3 loop spans 14 amino acids. CDR1 is SGHNT and CDR2 is YYREEE in the germline V gene (reference sequence). Between the trimmed V and J ends, which lost 4 bases and 6 bases, there was a span of 11 bases. CDR3 region: CASSPGAANSPLHF. The CDR3 DNA follows: TGTGCCAGCAGCCCAGGGGCAGCTAATTCACCCCTCCACTTT.

V and J are TRBV6-5 and TRBJ2-5, with D possibly being TRBD2 (5 bases). There are 13 residues in the CDR3. Germline V CDR1 and CDR2: MNHEY, SVGAGI. Trimming removed 8 bases at V and 7 bases at J, with 17 bases between. In DNA form, the CDR3 reads TGTGCCAGCCAAAGGGCTACTCGGGGGACCCAGTACTTC. Translating gives CASQRATRGTQYF.

The chain recombines TRBV5-5 with TRBJ2-1, with a possible D match to TRBD2 (6 bases). The CDR3 is made up of 16 amino acids. Per the germline V gene, CDR1 is SGHKS and CDR2 is YYEKEE (reference sequence). Trimming took off 2 bases at V and 6 bases at J, with 18 bases between the two ends. This chain's CDR3 is CASSFYGGLATNEQFF. The CDR3 nucleotides read TGTGCCAGCAGCTTCTATGGGGGACTGGCAACCAATGAGCAGTTCTTC.

The J gene is TRBJ1-2, the V gene TRBV19; D is perhaps TRBD1 (5 bases). CDR3 length equals 13 residues. Trimming removed 5 bases at V and 5 bases at J, with 12 bases between. Looked up from germline, CDR1 is LNHDA and CDR2 is SQIVND (reference sequence). The CDR3: CASSPGKAYGYTF. The DNA of the CDR3 is TGTGCCAGTAGTCCAGGGAAGGCTTATGGCTACACCTTC.

The chain links TRBV4-2 to TRBJ1-2, with 9 bases fitting TRBD1. Germline CDR1 reads LGHNA; CDR2 reads YNFKEQ. The CDR3 sequence is 15 residues long. The V and J ends lost 4 bases and 5 bases, in that order; junction bases with no gene match: 8. Written as DNA, the CDR3 is TGTGCCAGCAGCCCCAAAACCGGGACAGGGTATGGCTACACCTTC. Its translation: CASSPKTGTGYGYTF.

This clone was seen a single time. The chain combines TRBV9 with TRBJ1-2; no clear D gene. Trimming left V 5 bases short and J 6 bases short, with 11 bases between. This CDR3 is 12 amino acids long. Germline lookup yields CDR1 SGDLS and CDR2 YYNGEE. CDR3 amino acids: CASRSPGDGYTF. DNA of the CDR3: TGTGCCAGCAGATCGCCCGGGGATGGCTACACCTTC.

The rearrangement links TRBV6-6 to TRBJ2-1, with 14 bases fitting TRBD2. The V gene's germline CDR1 is MNHNY and CDR2 SVGAGI (reference sequence). The CDR3 is 16 amino acids. Germline trimming cut 10 bases from V and 2 bases from J; bases unmatched to any gene: 7. The CDR3: CATVRTSGRTYNEQFF. CDR3 bases: TGTGCCACCGTCAGGACTAGCGGGAGGACCTACAATGAGCAGTTCTTC.

The V call is TRBV9, the J call TRBJ1-3; no firm D call. Trimming removed 4 bases at V and 0 bases at J, with 8 bases between. CDR1 is SGDLS and CDR2 is YYNGEE in the germline V gene. The CDR3 runs 14 residues. The DNA for the CDR3 is TGTGCCAGCAGCCTTACTGACTCTGGAAACACCATATATTTT. This sequence encodes CASSLTDSGNTIYF.

The chain joins TRBV19 to TRBJ1-2; 8 nucleotides agree with TRBD1. Germline-derived CDR1 and CDR2 are LNHDA and SQIVND (reference sequence). After removal of 4 bases from V and 0 bases from J, the junction contained 1 base not matched to a gene. The CDR3 extends over 14 amino acids. The CDR3 here is CASSNRGSNYGYTF. The DNA of the CDR3 is TGTGCCAGTAGTAACAGGGGGTCTAACTATGGCTACACCTTC.

This chain connects TRBV7-3 to TRBJ2-1; perhaps TRBD1 as D (6 bases). This CDR3 contains 15 residues. In germline, CDR1 is SGHTA, CDR2 FQGTGA. The V gene lost 4 bases and the J gene lost 4 bases, with 14 bases spanning the gap. CDR3 loop: CASSSVTDSYNEQFF. CDR3 sequence (DNA): TGTGCCAGCAGCTCAGTCACGGACAGTTACAATGAGCAGTTCTTC. Full variable domain (remainder filled in from reference TRBV7-3 and TRBJ2-1): GAGVSQTPSNKVTEKGKYVELRCDPISGHTALYWYRQSLGQGPEFLIYFQGTGAADDSGLPNDRFFAVRPEGSVSTLKIQRTERGDSAVYLCASSSVTDSYNEQFFGPGTRLTVL.

V and J are TRBV6-5 and TRBJ2-7, with 9 bases lining up with TRBD1. This CDR3 region has 14 residues. J was trimmed by 6 bases and V by 4 bases; bases with no gene match: 7. Looked up from germline, CDR1 is MNHEY and CDR2 is SVGAGI. DNA of the CDR3: TGTGCCAGCAGTTCAGGGGACAGGGCAGGCGAGCAGTACTTC. The encoded protein is CASSSGDRAGEQYF.

The genes are TRBV6-5 and TRBJ2-7; D uncertain. Germline values: CDR1 MNHEY, CDR2 SVGAGI. This CDR3 is 13 amino acids long. V lost 3 bases and J 4 bases, leaving 10 bases between the germline ends. In DNA form, the CDR3 reads TGTGCCAGCAGTTATACCCGACTGTACGAGCAGTACTTC. Encoded protein: CASSYTRLYEQYF.

The chain employs TRBV27 and TRBJ2-3; D unresolved. The CDR3 is made up of 13 amino acids. V was clipped by 2 bases and J by 2 bases, with 5 bases between them. The germline V gene encodes CDR1 MNHEY and CDR2 SMNVEV (reference sequence). The CDR3 spells CASSLLNTDTQYF. The CDR3 region has the DNA TGTGCCAGCAGTTTACTTAACACAGATACGCAGTATTTT.

There are a few counts of this clone. The rearrangement joins TRBV9 to TRBJ1-5; D gene unclear. Germline CDR1 SGDLS, CDR2 YYNGEE. V was shortened by 0 bases and J by 2 bases, with 6 bases between the two germline ends. This CDR3 spans 14 amino acids. CDR3 amino acids: CASSVDSGNQPQHF. In nucleotides, the CDR3 is TGTGCCAGCAGCGTAGATAGTGGCAATCAGCCCCAGCATTTT.

For the CDR3, the DNA is TGCAGCGCCTCTAGCGGGGGGGTCTACAATGAGCAGTTCTTC. Translation: CSASSGGVYNEQFF. J is TRBJ2-1 and V is TRBV29-1; 12 positions agree with TRBD2. From germline, CDR1 is SQVTM and CDR2 ANQGSEA. The length of the CDR3 is 14 residues. V dropped 7 bases and J dropped 3; count of bases not matched to a gene: 4.

This chain links TRBV19 with TRBJ1-5, with a weak D call TRBD1 (5 bases). With 3 bases removed from V and 6 bases from J, the gap between germline ends came to 15 bases. CDR3 length: 15 amino acids. Germline assignment: CDR1 LNHDA and CDR2 SQIVND (reference sequence). CDR3 amino acids: CASSMGTIFGQPQHF. As DNA, the CDR3 is TGTGCCAGTAGTATGGGGACTATTTTCGGTCAGCCCCAGCATTTT.

V usage is TRBV7-2 and J usage is TRBJ2-1; TRBD2 matches at 11 bases. The CDR3 consists of 15 residues. Trimming removed 5 bases from V and 2 bases from J; junction bases left unmatched: 2. Looked up from germline, CDR1 is SGHTA and CDR2 is FQGNSA. CDR3 in amino acids: CASSRLAGTYNEQFF. CDR3 bases: TGTGCCAGCAGCAGACTAGCGGGAACCTACAATGAGCAGTTCTTC.

CDR3 loop: CASSTGASGASSYNEQFF. CDR3 DNA sequence: TGTGCCAGCTCAACAGGAGCTAGCGGGGCTAGCTCCTACAATGAGCAGTTCTTC. V is TRBV18 and J is TRBJ2-1, with 9 positions matching TRBD2. Per germline, CDR1 KGHSH and CDR2 LQKENI. CDR3 length: 18 residues. V shed 5 bases and J 0 bases; nucleotides not matched to a gene: 11.

The chain has TRBV9 and TRBJ2-3; 13 nucleotides match TRBD2. CDR3 length equals 18 residues. Germline CDR1 SGDLS, CDR2 YYNGEE. V was clipped by 0 bases and J by 2 bases; unmatched bases: 6. Here the CDR3 DNA reads TGTGCCAGCAGCGTAGGACTAGCGGGGGGTTCCACCACAGATACGCAGTATTTT. It codes for CASSVGLAGGSTTDTQYF. The entire variable domain, with the rest obtained from reference TRBV9 and TRBJ2-3, is as follows: DSGVTQTPKHLITATGQRVTLRCSPRSGDLSVYWYQQSLDQGLQFLIQYYNGEERAKGNILERFSAQQFPDLHSELNLSSLELGDSALYFCASSVGLAGGSTTDTQYFGPGTRLTVL.

This clone came up once. This chain links TRBV3-1 (or the pseudogene TRBV3-2) with TRBJ2-1, with D uncertain. The CDR3 is made up of 15 amino acids. The germline V gene encodes CDR1 LGHDT and CDR2 YNNKEL (reference sequence). V lost 4 bases and J 7 bases, leaving 17 bases between the germline ends. CDR3: CASSPRLVVGNEQFF. The CDR3 DNA is TGTGCCAGCAGCCCCCGTCTAGTAGTCGGGAATGAGCAGTTCTTC.

V usage is TRBV10-3 and J usage is TRBJ2-2, with D possibly being TRBD1 (6 bases). Germline values: CDR1 ENHRY, CDR2 SYGVKD. The V gene lost 8 bases and the J gene lost 2 bases, with 12 bases spanning the gap. The CDR3 is 14 residues long. CDR3 region: CAILRGENTGELFF. The CDR3 coding sequence is TGTGCCATCCTCAGGGGTGAAAACACCGGGGAGCTGTTTTTT.

The chain employs TRBV19 and TRBJ1-5, with D uncertain. This CDR3 comprises 14 residues. Per the germline V gene, CDR1 is LNHDA and CDR2 is SQIVND (reference sequence). Trimming took 3 bases from V and 9 from J, leaving 15 bases between them. The CDR3 region has the DNA TGTGCCAGTAGTATGGGAGGAAAAGAGTGGCCCCAGCATTTT. Encoded protein: CASSMGGKEWPQHF.

This chain connects TRBV19 to TRBJ1-2; D perhaps matches TRBD1 (5 bases). The CDR3 spans 14 residues. Germline values: CDR1 LNHDA, CDR2 SQIVND (reference sequence). V lost 5 bases, J lost 8 bases, and 18 bases lay in between. The CDR3 nucleotides are TGTGCCAGTAGTTTCTTTGACAGCCCTAGAGGCTACACCTTC. This codes for CASSFFDSPRGYTF.

The chain combines TRBV7-2 with TRBJ2-7; 7 nucleotides align to TRBD1. Germline trimming cut 7 bases from V and 0 bases from J; bases unmatched to any gene: 6. The germline V gene encodes CDR1 SGHTA and CDR2 FQGNSA. The CDR3 has 14 residues. The CDR3 sequence: CASNLGGNSYEQYF. DNA of the CDR3: TGTGCCAGCAACCTAGGGGGCAACTCCTACGAGCAGTACTTC.

This chain connects TRBV6-5 to TRBJ2-5, with a tentative D call TRBD1 (8 bases). This CDR3 has 16 amino acids. CDR1 and CDR2 from the germline V gene are MNHEY and SVGAGI. Between the trimmed V and J ends, which lost 4 bases and 5 bases, there was a span of 20 bases. The CDR3 region has the DNA TGTGCCAGCAGTTCCTACAGGGGGAGGGTTGCGGAGACCCAGTACTTC. Protein product: CASSSYRGRVAETQYF.

The rearrangement joins TRBV6-5 to TRBJ2-1, with 7 bases lining up with TRBD1. Germline CDR1 reads MNHEY; CDR2 reads SVGAGI. This CDR3 is 13 amino acids long. With V trimmed by 5 bases and J by 10 bases, 8 bases remained unmatched. The CDR3 region has the DNA TGTGCCAGCAGTACTAATTCAGGGGGAGAGCAGTTCTTC. It yields the protein CASSTNSGGEQFF.